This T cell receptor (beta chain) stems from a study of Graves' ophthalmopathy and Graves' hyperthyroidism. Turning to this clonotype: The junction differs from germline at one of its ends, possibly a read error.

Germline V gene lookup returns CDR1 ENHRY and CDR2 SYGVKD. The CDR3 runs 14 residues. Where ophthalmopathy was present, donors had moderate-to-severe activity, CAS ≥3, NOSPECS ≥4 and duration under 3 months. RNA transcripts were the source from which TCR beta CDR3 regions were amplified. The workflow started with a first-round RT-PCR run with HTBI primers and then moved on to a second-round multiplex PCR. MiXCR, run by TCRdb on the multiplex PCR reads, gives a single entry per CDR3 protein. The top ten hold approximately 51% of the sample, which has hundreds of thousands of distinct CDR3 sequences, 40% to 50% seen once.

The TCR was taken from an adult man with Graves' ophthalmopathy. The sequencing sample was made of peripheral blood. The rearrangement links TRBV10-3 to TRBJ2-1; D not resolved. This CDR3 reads CASSLSVSYNEQFF. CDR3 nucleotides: TGTGCCAGCAGTTTGAGTGTCTCCTACAATGAGCAGTTCTTC.